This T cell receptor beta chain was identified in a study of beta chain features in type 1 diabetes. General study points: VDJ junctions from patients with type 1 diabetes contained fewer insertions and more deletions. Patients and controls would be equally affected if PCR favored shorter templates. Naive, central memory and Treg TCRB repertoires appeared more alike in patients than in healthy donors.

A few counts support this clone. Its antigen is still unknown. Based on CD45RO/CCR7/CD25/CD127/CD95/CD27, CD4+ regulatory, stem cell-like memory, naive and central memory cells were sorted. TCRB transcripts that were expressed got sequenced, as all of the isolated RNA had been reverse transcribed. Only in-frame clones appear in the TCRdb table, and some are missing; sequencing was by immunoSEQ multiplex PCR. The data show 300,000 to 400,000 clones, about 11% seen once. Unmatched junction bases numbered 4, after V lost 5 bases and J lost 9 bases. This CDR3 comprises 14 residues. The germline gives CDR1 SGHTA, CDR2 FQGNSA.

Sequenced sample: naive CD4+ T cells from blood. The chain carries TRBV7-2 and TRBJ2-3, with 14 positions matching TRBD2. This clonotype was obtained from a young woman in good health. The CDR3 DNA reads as TGTGCCAGCAGCCGACTAGCGGGAGGGCCGACGCAGTATTTT. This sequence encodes CASSRLAGGPTQYF.